What follows is one T cell receptor beta chain and its context. Antigen unknown. A much larger clone differs from this one at a single base, so this may be a read error. Every donor, a Caucasian adult, lived in Nashville, Tennessee. This specimen comes from a study of shared clonotypes between healthy human individuals. Study-wide results and caveats: The low donor count limited represented genetic and exposure-history diversity.

Genomic DNA of every subset was divided equally among multiple immunoSEQ plates. The table came from immunoSEQ multiplex PCR; TCRdb's copy has only in-frame clones and leaves some out. The data contain 950,000 to 1,100,000 clones, around 82% of them singletons. Sequenced material: memory CD4+ T cells from PBMCs. The subset is: CD45RA-negative fraction. The TCR comes from a man between 18 and 29 years old in good health. Some clones in this sample may be carry-over from other donors' samples.

The chain's CDR3 is CAISEQGSSGNTIYF. CDR3 DNA sequence: TGTGCCATCAGTGAACAGGGAAGCTCTGGAAACACCATATATTTT. The genes are TRBV10-3 and TRBJ1-3, with D possibly being TRBD1 (6 bases). V was clipped by 3 bases and J by 0 bases, with 9 bases between them. The CDR3 runs 15 residues. CDR1 and CDR2 (germline): ENHRY, SYGVKD.